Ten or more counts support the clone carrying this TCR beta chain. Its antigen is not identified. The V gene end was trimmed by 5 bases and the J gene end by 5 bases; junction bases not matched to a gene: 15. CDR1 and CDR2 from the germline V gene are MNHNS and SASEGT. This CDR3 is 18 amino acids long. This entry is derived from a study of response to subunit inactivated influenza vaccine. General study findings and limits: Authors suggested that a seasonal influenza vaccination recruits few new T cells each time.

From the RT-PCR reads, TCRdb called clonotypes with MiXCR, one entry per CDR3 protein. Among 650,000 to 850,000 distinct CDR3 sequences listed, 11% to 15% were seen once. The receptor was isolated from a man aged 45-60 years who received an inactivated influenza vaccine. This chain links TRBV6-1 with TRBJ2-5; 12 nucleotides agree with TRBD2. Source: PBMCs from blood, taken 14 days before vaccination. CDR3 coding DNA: TGTGCCAGCAGTCCCGTGATGACTAGCGGGAGTTTAGGGGAGACCCAGTACTTC. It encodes CASSPVMTSGSLGETQYF.